These 18 T cell receptor beta chains originate from one sample sequenced in a study of T-cell memory formation after mild COVID-19 (dated by TCRdb to the early 2020s). To prepare the library, 5' RACE was applied. TCRdb records Illumina NovaSeq 6000 as the sequencer. The public sequencing data were trimmed at Q25 with fastp and processed into clonotypes with MiXCR by TCRdb, which kept only in-frame beta chains. Rows are combined by CDR3 protein, so each entry shows the most common genes and DNA. This sample comprises fewer than 300,000 distinct CDR3 sequences, 15% to 20% of them detected only once. Jointly, the top ten make up more than 20% of the sample. Sample: PBMCs or a T cell subset sorted from them (not recorded which). These receptors all come from a man younger than 30 who had mild COVID-19 (a few samples of this study predate the infection). The sample titles of this study are shuffled in the database, so cell type and time point are left out; the donor was told from shared clones.

The genes are TRBV28 and TRBJ2-5; TRBD1 agrees at 8 bases. The V segment lost 0 bases and the J segment 4 bases; nucleotides outside the gene matches: 4. The CDR3 runs to 15 residues. Per germline, CDR1 MDHEN and CDR2 SYDVKM. CDR3 DNA sequence: TGTGCCAGCAGTTTATGGGGACAGGCGAGAGAGACCCAGTACTTC. It specifies CASSLWGQARETQYF.

The chain couples TRBV7-9 to TRBJ2-2; 8 bases are shared with TRBD1. The germline V gene encodes CDR1 SEHNR and CDR2 FQNEAQ (reference sequence). This CDR3 spans 18 amino acids. Trimming at V came to 11 bases and at J to 4 bases, leaving 21 bases not matched to a gene. The CDR3 here is CAVESRGLRSRSTGELFF. The CDR3, as DNA: TGTGCCGTCGAAAGCAGGGGGCTAAGATCCCGTAGCACCGGGGAGCTGTTTTTT.

The V call is TRBV18, the J call TRBJ2-5, with no clear D. Germline V gene data show CDR1 as KGHSH and CDR2 as LQKENI. V was trimmed by 6 bases and J by 1 base, leaving 9 bases between them. CDR3 size: 13 residues. The DNA for the CDR3 is TGTGCCAGCTCGTGGGCGTTCCAAGAGACCCAGTACTTC. Amino acids: CASSWAFQETQYF. Full variable domain (remainder filled in from reference TRBV18 and TRBJ2-5): NAGVMQNPRHLVRRRGQEARLRCSPMKGHSHVYWYRQLPEEGLKFMVYLQKENIIDESGMPKERFSAEFPKEGPSILRIQQVVRGDSAAYFCASSWAFQETQYFGPGTRLLVL.

This clonotype has at least ten counts. The rearrangement links TRBV12-3 or TRBV12-4 to TRBJ1-2, with 7 bases that match TRBD1. The CDR3 totals 12 residues. With 5 bases clipped from V and 4 bases from J, the junction kept 1 base outside the gene matches. CDR3 DNA sequence: TGTGCCAGCAGTAACAGGGGCTATGGCTACACCTTC. This sequence encodes CASSNRGYGYTF.

This chain joins TRBV18 and TRBJ2-7; TRBD1 is a possible D gene (5 bases). Trimming took 6 bases from V and 2 from J, leaving 14 bases between them. In germline, CDR1 is KGHSH, CDR2 LQKENI. This CDR3 region has 14 residues. As DNA, the CDR3 is TGTGCCAGCTCCCGTCAAGGGGTACCCTACGAGCAGTACTTC. This gives the protein CASSRQGVPYEQYF.

This clonotype occurred many times. The chain has TRBV5-1 and TRBJ2-7, with 12 bases identical to TRBD2. CDR3 length: 18 residues. J was trimmed by 4 bases and V by 3 bases; bases with no gene match: 14. CDR1 and CDR2 (germline): SGHRS, YFSETQ. CDR3 DNA sequence: TGCGCCAGCAGCTCGAAGACTAGCGGGGGTGACGAAGGATACGAGCAGTACGTC. Amino acid sequence: CASSSKTSGGDEGYEQYV.

The chain joins TRBV7-2 to TRBJ1-3; D may be TRBD1 (5 bases). The V end lost 5 bases, the J end lost 0 bases, and 14 bases lay between the germline ends. The germline CDR1 and CDR2 sequences are SGHTA and FQGNSA. This CDR3 has 16 amino acids. CDR3 sequence reads: CASSPQVHSSGNTIYF. CDR3 sequence (DNA): TGTGCCAGCAGCCCACAGGTTCACAGCTCTGGAAACACCATATATTTT.

This clonotype showed up just once. The chain joins TRBV20-1 to TRBJ2-3; D is perhaps TRBD1 (5 bases). The CDR3 is 14 amino acids. Looked up from germline, CDR1 is DFQATT and CDR2 is SNEGSKA (reference sequence). The germline V and J ends were trimmed by 2 bases and 2 bases, with 11 bases remaining between them. The CDR3 DNA sequence: TGCAGTGCTAGAAGGCAGGGCAACACAGATACGCAGTATTTT. Protein: CSARRQGNTDTQYF.

V usage is TRBV11-1 and J usage is TRBJ2-2; D gene uncertain. Germline V gene sequence: CDR1 SGHAT, CDR2 FQDESV (reference sequence). V gave up 0 bases and J gave up 8 bases, with 13 bases separating them. The CDR3 covers 15 residues. Here the CDR3 reads CASSLAGPAAGELFF. The CDR3 DNA sequence: TGTGCCAGCAGCTTAGCAGGCCCTGCGGCGGGGGAGCTGTTTTTT.

This clonotype was observed a handful of times. The genes are TRBV12-3 or TRBV12-4 and TRBJ1-6; possibly TRBD1 for D (6 bases). V was cut by 0 bases and J by 9 bases, with 12 bases left in between. CDR3 size: 15 residues. The CDR3 region has the DNA TGTGCCAGCAGTTTAGCGGGGGCCCCGGGTTCACCCCTCCACTTT. Protein: CASSLAGAPGSPLHF.

This clonotype was counted a few times. The gene calls are TRBV6-6 and TRBJ1-5; 8 positions agree with TRBD1. V shed 7 bases, J shed 1 base, and the junction held 6 bases outside the gene matches. Germline assignment: CDR1 MNHNY and CDR2 SVGAGI (reference sequence). The CDR3 has 15 amino acids. The chain's CDR3 is CASTLQGGSNQPQHF. The CDR3 DNA reads as TGTGCCAGCACCTTACAGGGGGGAAGCAATCAGCCCCAGCATTTT.

The CDR3 coding sequence is TGTGCCAGCAGCCAAGATCGGGCTAGCGAAAGCCACAATGAGCAGTTCTTC. Its protein product is CASSQDRASESHNEQFF. V gene TRBV3-1 combines with J gene TRBJ2-1, with TRBD2 as a possible D gene (6 bases). The CDR3 has 17 amino acids. Germline-derived CDR1 and CDR2 are LGHDT and YNNKEL (reference sequence). V lost 0 bases and J lost 5, with 17 bases in between.

This clonotype was seen a few times. This sequence joins TRBV12-3 or TRBV12-4 and TRBJ1-4; D is unclear. With 3 bases removed from V and 4 bases from J, the gap between germline ends came to 9 bases. The CDR3 consists of 14 residues. The CDR3 reads CASSLRSFNEKLFF. The CDR3 DNA sequence: TGTGCCAGCAGTTTGAGGAGTTTTAATGAAAAACTGTTTTTT.

This clonotype appeared many times. The chain is built from TRBV6-4 and TRBJ1-6; no clear D. This CDR3 has 13 amino acids. Between the trimmed V and J ends, which lost 2 bases and 5 bases, there was a span of 4 bases. Germline V gene lookup returns CDR1 MRHNA and CDR2 SNTAGT. In nucleotides, the CDR3 is TGTGCCAGCAGTGACAGGGATAATTCACCCCTCCACTTT. Amino acid sequence: CASSDRDNSPLHF.

This sequence joins TRBV5-1 and TRBJ1-1; unclear D gene. The CDR3 is 14 amino acids. V shed 3 bases and J shed 0 bases, with 9 bases lying between them. Germline CDR1 reads SGHRS; CDR2 reads YFSETQ. CDR3 in DNA: TGCGCCAGCAGCTACCGTAAGATGAACACTGAAGCTTTCTTT. As protein: CASSYRKMNTEAFF.

This clonotype was observed a handful of times. This rearrangement joins TRBV20-1 to TRBJ1-5; tentative D call: TRBD1 (5 bases). The germline gives CDR1 DFQATT, CDR2 SNEGSKA (reference sequence). The length of the CDR3 is 12 residues. Trimming removed 6 bases at V and 8 bases at J, with 14 bases between. The CDR3: CSARDVVEPQHF. The CDR3 DNA reads TGCAGTGCCAGGGACGTCGTCGAGCCCCAGCATTTT.

This clonotype showed up many times. The gene calls are TRBV4-3 and TRBJ1-1; 10 bases line up with TRBD1. The CDR3 runs 17 residues. Trimming cost V 6 bases and J 0 bases; bases outside gene matches: 10. Looked up from germline, CDR1 is LGHNA and CDR2 is YSLEER. This chain's CDR3 is CASSPLGGQGLNTEAFF. The CDR3 region has the DNA TGCGCCAGCAGTCCCTTGGGGGGACAGGGGCTGAACACTGAAGCTTTCTTT.

A few counts support this clonotype. The chain has TRBV7-9 and TRBJ2-7; possible D gene TRBD1, 5 bases. The V and J ends lost 5 bases and 7 bases respectively, with 21 bases between them. The germline V gene has CDR1 SEHNR and CDR2 FQNEAQ (reference sequence). The CDR3 runs 15 residues. CDR3 in amino acids: CASSVGQAPIEEQYF. The CDR3 DNA sequence: TGTGCCAGCAGCGTAGGACAAGCCCCGATCGAAGAGCAGTACTTC.